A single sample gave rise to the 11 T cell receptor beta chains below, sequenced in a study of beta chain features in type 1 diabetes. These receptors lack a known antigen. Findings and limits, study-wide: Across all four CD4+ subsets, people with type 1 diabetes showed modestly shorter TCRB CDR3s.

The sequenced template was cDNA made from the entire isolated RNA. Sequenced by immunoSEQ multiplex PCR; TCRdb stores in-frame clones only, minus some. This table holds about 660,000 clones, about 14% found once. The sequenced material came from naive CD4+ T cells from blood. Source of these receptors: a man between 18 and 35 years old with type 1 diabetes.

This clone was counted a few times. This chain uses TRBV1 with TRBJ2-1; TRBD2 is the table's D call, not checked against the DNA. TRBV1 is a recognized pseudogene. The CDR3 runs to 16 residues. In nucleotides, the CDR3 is TGCACCAGCAGCCGATCCGGGACTAGCCACGAGATGAGGCAGTTCTTC. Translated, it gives CTSSRSGTSHEMRQFF.

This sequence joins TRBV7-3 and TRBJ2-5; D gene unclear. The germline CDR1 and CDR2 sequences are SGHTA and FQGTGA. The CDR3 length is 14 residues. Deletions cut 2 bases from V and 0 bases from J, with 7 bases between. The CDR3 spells CASSLFGNQETQYF. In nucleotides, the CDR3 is TGTGCCAGCAGCTTATTCGGTAACCAAGAGACCCAGTACTTC.

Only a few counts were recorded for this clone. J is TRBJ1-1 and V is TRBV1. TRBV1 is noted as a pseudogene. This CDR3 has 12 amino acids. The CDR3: CTSSQEHTEAFF. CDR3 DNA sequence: TGCACCAGCAGCCAGGAACACACTGAAGCTTTCTTT.

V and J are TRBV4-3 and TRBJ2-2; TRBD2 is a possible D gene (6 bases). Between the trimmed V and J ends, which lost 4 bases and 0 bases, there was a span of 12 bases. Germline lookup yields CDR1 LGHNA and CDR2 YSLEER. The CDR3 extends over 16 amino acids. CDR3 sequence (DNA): TGCGCCAGCAGCCGCGGAACGGGGGCGAACACCGGGGAGCTGTTTTTT. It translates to CASSRGTGANTGELFF.

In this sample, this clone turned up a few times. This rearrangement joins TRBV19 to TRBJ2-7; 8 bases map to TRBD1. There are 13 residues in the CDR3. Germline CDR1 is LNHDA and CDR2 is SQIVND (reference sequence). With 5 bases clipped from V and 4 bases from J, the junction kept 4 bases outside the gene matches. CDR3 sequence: CASSLRDRYEQYF. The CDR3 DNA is TGTGCCAGTAGTCTCCGGGACAGGTACGAGCAGTACTTC.

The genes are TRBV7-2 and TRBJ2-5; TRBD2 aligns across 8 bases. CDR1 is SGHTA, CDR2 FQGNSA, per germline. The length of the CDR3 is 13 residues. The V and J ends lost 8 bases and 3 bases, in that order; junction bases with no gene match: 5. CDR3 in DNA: TGTGCCAGCGGCGGGGGGAGGAAAGAGACCCAGTACTTC. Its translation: CASGGGRKETQYF.

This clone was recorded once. In DNA, the CDR3 is TGTGCCAGCTCACCGAGGCGGAACCAAGAGACCCAGTACTTC. It yields the protein CASSPRRNQETQYF. The V gene is TRBV18, the J gene TRBJ2-5, with D uncertain. The CDR3 contains 14 residues. Germline V CDR1 and CDR2: KGHSH, LQKENI. V was trimmed by 3 bases and J by 0 bases, leaving 8 bases between them. Looking up the rest from reference TRBV18 and TRBJ2-5 gives the full variable domain: NAGVMQNPRHLVRRRGQEARLRCSPMKGHSHVYWYRQLPEEGLKFMVYLQKENIIDESGMPKERFSAEFPKEGPSILRIQQVVRGDSAAYFCASSPRRNQETQYFGPGTRLLVL.

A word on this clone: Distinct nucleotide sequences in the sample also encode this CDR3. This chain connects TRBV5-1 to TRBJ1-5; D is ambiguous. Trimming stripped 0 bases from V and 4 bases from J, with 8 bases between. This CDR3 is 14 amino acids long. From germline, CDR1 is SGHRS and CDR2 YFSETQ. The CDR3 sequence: CASSLEAGNQPQHF. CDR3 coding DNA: TGCGCCAGCAGCTTGGAGGCGGGGAATCAGCCCCAGCATTTT. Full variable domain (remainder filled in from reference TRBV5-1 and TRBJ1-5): KAGVTQTPRYLIKTRGQQVTLSCSPISGHRSVSWYQQTPGQGLQFLFEYFSETQRNKGNFPGRFSGRQFSNSRSEMNVSTLELGDSALYLCASSLEAGNQPQHFGDGTRLSIL.

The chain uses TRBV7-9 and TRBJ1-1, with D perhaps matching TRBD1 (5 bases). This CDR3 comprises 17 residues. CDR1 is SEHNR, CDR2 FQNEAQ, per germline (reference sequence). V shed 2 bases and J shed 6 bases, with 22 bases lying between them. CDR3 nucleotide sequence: TGTGCCAGCAGCTTATCGTCTTTAGGGCGAGGGGACGCTGAAGCTTTCTTT. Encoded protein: CASSLSSLGRGDAEAFF. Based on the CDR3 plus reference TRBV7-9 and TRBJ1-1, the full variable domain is DTGVSQNPRHKITKRGQNVTFRCDPISEHNRLYWYRQTLGQGPEFLTYFQNEAQLEKSRLLSDRFSAERPKGSFSTLEIQRTEQGDSAMYLCASSLSSLGRGDAEAFFGQGTRLTVV.

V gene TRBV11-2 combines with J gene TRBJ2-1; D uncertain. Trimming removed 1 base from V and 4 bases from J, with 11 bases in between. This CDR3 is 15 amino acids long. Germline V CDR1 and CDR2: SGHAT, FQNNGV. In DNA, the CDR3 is TGTGCCAGCAGCTTAGGGGTGGGCGGTTACAATGAGCAGTTCTTC. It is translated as CASSLGVGGYNEQFF.

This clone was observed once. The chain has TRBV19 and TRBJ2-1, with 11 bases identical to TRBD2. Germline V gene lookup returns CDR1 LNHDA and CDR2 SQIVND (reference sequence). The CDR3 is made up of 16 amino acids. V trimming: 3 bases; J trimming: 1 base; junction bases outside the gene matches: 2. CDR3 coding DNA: TGTGCCAGTAGTATTCCTAGCGGGAGGTCCTACAATGAGCAGTTCTTC. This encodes CASSIPSGRSYNEQFF.